This TCR beta chain was sequenced during a study of cytomegalovirus exposure and HLA in healthy donors. Whole-study results and caveats: The dataset shows that most TCR sequences were rare, while some public TCRs occurred in many donors. The classifier reportedly diagnosed cytomegalovirus status with high specificity and sensitivity.

The CDR3 sequence is 16 residues long. CDR1 and CDR2 (germline): MDHEN, SYDVKM. With 5 bases clipped from V and 5 bases from J, the junction kept 14 bases outside the gene matches. The data were produced by immunoSEQ multiplex PCR, yet TCRdb's version contains in-frame clones alone and is incomplete. The sample yields about 170,000 clones, approximately 86% seen once. For this clone: Its antigen remains unknown.

The chain has TRBV28 and TRBJ1-1, with TRBD1 matching over 7 bases. The origin of this receptor is a man aged 18-30 years in good health and CMV-seropositive. The sequencing sample was made of PBMCs. The CDR3 nucleotides are TGTGCCAGCAGTCCCCCCCACGGGACAGCCGGAACTGAAGCTTTCTTT. Its protein product is CASSPPHGTAGTEAFF.